The entry that follows covers one TCR beta chain sequence. Donors included only healthy HIV-negative adults lacking recent acute infections or vaccinations. Some clones are missing from TCRdb's copy, which holds only in-frame ones; the method was immunoSEQ multiplex PCR. The sample consists of around 1.6 million clones, 95% to 99% of them appearing once. The sample belongs to a study of shared clonotypes between healthy human individuals. Study-level background: Donor ages ranged 18 to 49 years: a couple of women, a few men. There were three CD4 naive, three CD4 memory, two CD8 naive and one CD8 memory plates per donor.

Germline CDR1 reads SQVTM; CDR2 reads ANQGSEA. The CDR3 is 14 residues long. J gave up 4 bases and V 7 bases, and 10 bases lay outside the gene matches. The sample taken for sequencing was naive CD4+ T cells sorted from blood. Subset denoted: CD45RA+ positively selected. The sequence came from a man aged 25-45 years in good health. V gene TRBV29-1 combines with J gene TRBJ1-2; 9 bases are a match to TRBD1. CDR3 nucleotides: TGCAGCGGAGGGGGAACGGACAGGGGCTATGGCTACACCTTC. Translating it yields CSGGGTDRGYGYTF.